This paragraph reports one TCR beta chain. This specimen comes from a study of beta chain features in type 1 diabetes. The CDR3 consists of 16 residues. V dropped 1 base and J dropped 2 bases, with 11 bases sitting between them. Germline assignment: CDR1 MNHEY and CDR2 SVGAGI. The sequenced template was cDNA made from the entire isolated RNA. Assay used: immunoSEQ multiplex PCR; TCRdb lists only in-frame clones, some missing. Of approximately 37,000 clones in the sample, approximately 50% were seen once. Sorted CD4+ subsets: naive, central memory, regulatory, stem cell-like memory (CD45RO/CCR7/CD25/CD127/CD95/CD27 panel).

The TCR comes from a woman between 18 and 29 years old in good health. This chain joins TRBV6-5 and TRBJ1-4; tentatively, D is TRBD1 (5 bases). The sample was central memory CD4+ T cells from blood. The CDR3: CASSYFGGGTNEKLFF. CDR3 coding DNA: TGTGCCAGCAGTTACTTCGGGGGTGGGACTAATGAAAAACTGTTTTTT.